This paragraph reports one T cell receptor (beta chain). Germline lookup yields CDR1 LNHNV and CDR2 YYDKDF (reference sequence). The CDR3 extends over 15 amino acids. Between the trimmed V and J ends, which lost 5 bases and 7 bases, there was a span of 17 bases. The data were taken from a study of CD8 T cells in Susac syndrome. The authors reverse transcribed roughly 0.5 to 1 ug RNA with random hexamers. Amplification of TCR beta CDR3 spanned 54 Vbeta and 13 Jbeta via immunoSEQ multiplex PCR. In TCRdb, the immunoSEQ multiplex PCR reads were re-called with MiXCR into one record per CDR3 protein. The sample yields around 200,000 distinct CDR3 sequences, 90% to 95% seen once.

The sample was CD4+ T cells from PBMCs. The sequence derives from a human donor in good health. The rearrangement joins TRBV15 to TRBJ2-2; D gene uncertain. The chain's CDR3 is CATSVESRVHGELFF. The CDR3 nucleotides read TGTGCCACCAGCGTCGAGAGTAGGGTTCACGGGGAGCTGTTTTTT. The full variable domain, rest sourced from reference TRBV15 and TRBJ2-2, is DAMVIQNPRYQVTQFGKPVTLSCSQTLNHNVMYWYQQKSSQAPKLLFHYYDKDFNNEADTPDNFQSRRPNTSFCFLDIRSPGLGDTAMYLCATSVESRVHGELFFGEGSRLTVL.